This record looks at one T cell receptor (beta chain) sequence and its context. Its specificity is unknown. A much larger clone differs from this one at a single base, so this may be a read error. This record belongs to a study of breast tumors, draining lymph nodes, adjacent tissues. Findings and caveats of the study: Compared with lymph nodes, tumors were less diverse; compared with nontumor tissue, more. Data fit most tumor T cells coming from lymph node, expanding in tumor. Data only fit, rather than demonstrated, lymph node origin of most tumor T cells. Luminal-like breast cancer showed significantly higher tumor–nontumor repertoire similarity than basal-like.

Axillary draining lymph nodes of breast cancer patients supplied the node samples. The germline gives CDR1 MNHEY, CDR2 SVGAGI. The CDR3 spans 15 residues. With 8 bases removed from V and 0 bases from J, the gap between germline ends came to 17 bases. TCRdb re-called the multiplex PCR reads with MiXCR, one entry per CDR3 protein. This repertoire shows 150,000 to 200,000 distinct CDR3 sequences, roughly 35% found once; its top ten account for 3% to 4.5%. The receptor was derived from a female donor with breast cancer. Some clones in this sample may be carry-over from other donors' samples. The sequencing input was axillary lymph node tissue. This chain uses TRBV6-5 with TRBJ2-7; D assignment may be TRBD1 or TRBD2 (5 bases each). CDR3: CASGHSGTYSYEQYF. The CDR3 DNA follows: TGTGCCAGCGGTCACTCCGGGACGTACTCCTACGAGCAGTACTTC.